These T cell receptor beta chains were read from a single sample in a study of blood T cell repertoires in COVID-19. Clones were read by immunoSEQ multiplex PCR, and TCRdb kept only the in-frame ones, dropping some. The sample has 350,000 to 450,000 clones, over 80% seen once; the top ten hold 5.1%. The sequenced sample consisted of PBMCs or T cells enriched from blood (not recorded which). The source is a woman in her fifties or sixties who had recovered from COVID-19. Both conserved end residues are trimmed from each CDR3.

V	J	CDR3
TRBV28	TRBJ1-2	ASSLLHRGYT
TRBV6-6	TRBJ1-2	ASTPGQMYGYT
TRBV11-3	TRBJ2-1	ASSLESRLLAGGPNEQF
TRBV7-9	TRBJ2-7	ASSPDGTGDSEQY
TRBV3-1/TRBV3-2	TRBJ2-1	ASSPLTSGSYNEQF
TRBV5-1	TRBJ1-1	ASSLGGQIAEAF
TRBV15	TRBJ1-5	ATSRGRERGTSNQPQH
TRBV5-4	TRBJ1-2	ASSQQGQGEGYT
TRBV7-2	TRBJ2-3	ASSPPGTSVLDTQY
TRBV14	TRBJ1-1	ASSQERTTEAF
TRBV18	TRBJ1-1	ASSPQTGKTEAF
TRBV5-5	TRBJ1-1	ASSRVWTEAF
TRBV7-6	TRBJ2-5	ASSRRDRGLGETQY
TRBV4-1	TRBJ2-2	ASSQESGLDNTGELF
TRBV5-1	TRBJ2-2	ASSYGRGLKDTGELF
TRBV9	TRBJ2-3	ASSVAGLAESTDTQY
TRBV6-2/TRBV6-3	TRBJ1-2	ASSPNRGRMSGGYT
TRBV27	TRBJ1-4	ASSLTGRGATNEKLF
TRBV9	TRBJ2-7	ASSVGPEVYYEQY
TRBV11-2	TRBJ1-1	ASSSSPGQGQTKAF
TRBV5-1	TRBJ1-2	ASGQGGNYGYT
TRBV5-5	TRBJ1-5	ASSMGLEGNQPQH
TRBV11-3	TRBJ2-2	ASSFFSTGTGGIGGELF
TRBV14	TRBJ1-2	ASSPGQNYGYT
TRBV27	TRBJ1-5	ASSSRGHLRAPGRNQPQH
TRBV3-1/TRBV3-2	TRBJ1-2	ASSPGQGGYGYT
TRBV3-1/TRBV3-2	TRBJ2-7	ASSFGTGVYEQY
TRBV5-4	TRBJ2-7	ASSTGGLDEQY
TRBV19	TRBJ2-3	ASTGQGTSTDTQY
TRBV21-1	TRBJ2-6	ASSPGLPSGANVLT
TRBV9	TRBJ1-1	ASRSGKANTEAF
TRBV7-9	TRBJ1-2	ASTHSGKLSYGYT
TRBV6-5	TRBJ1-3	ASREYSGNTIY
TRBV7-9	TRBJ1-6	ASSPRDSSYNSPLH
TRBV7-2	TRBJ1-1	ASSSSGSRGTEAF
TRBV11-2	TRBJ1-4	ASETGFREKLF
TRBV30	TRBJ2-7	AWSGQDSYEQY
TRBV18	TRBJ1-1	ASSPYQGGTEAF
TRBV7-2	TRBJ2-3	ASSWDSSSTDTQY
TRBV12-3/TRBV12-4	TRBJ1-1	ASSSTGSGAF
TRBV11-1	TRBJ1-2	ASSFGQGGSRGYT
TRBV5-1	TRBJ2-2	ASSRQGGDTGELF
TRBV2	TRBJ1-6	ASSEIGQGTSPLH
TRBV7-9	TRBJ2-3	ASSRTSGNQADTQY
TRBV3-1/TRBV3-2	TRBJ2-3	ASSLRQDMSTDTQY
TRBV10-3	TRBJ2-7	AISESVAGGSLREQY
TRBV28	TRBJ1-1	ASRPPPGTGVGYTEAF
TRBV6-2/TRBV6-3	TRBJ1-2	ASSYSSGTVANYGYT
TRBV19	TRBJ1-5	ASSIGVASGLNPQH
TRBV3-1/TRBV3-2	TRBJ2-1	ASSQVGRDEQL
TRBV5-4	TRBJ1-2	ASSPRRTGNGYT
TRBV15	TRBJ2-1	ATSKTFSGGDNEQF
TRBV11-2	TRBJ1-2	ASSLVRGGPYGYT
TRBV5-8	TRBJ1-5	ASSDISGSFFNQPQH
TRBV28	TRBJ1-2	ASSLIGTEYGYT
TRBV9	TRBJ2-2	ASSKSRGTGELF
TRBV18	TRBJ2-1	ASSRDRGPDNEQF